Below, 2 T cell receptor beta chains from the same sample are listed, as sequenced in a study of T cell changes during pregnancy in multiple sclerosis. Sequencing used immunoSEQ multiplex PCR; TCRdb keeps in-frame clones, though not all of them. Among about 42,000 clones listed, about 90% were seen once. This specimen consisted of CD4+ T cells from peripheral blood mononuclear cells, obtained before pregnancy. The receptors were gathered from a female donor with multiple sclerosis, enrolled in a pregnancy study.

The chain uses TRBV30 and TRBJ2-2, with D tentatively TRBD2 (5 bases). Germline V gene lookup returns CDR1 GTSNPN and CDR2 SVGIG (reference sequence). The CDR3 has 13 residues. V was cut by 4 bases and J by 6 bases, with 12 bases left in between. The CDR3 DNA reads TGTGCCTGGACGAGGGATAGGGCCGGGGAGCTGTTTTTT. Its translation: CAWTRDRAGELFF. Looking up the rest from reference TRBV30 and TRBJ2-2 gives the full variable domain: SQTIHQWPATLVQPVGSPLSLECTVEGTSNPNLYWYRQAAGRGLQLLFYSVGIGQISSEVPQNLSASRPQDRQFILSSKKLLLSDSGFYLCAWTRDRAGELFFGEGSRLTVL.

CDR3 nucleotides: TGTGCCAGCAGTGGGTGGGGGGTAACAGGCTACACCTTC. As protein: CASSGWGVTGYTF. This rearrangement joins TRBV6-1 to TRBJ1-2, with a tentative D call TRBD1 (5 bases). CDR3 length: 13 residues. With 4 bases removed from V and 8 bases from J, the gap between germline ends came to 14 bases. Germline loops: CDR1 MNHNS, CDR2 SASEGT.